This T cell receptor beta chain originates from a study of CXCR3-negative and CXCR3-positive naive CD8 T cells. General observations from the study: Relative to CXCR3-negative naive cells, CXCR3-positive naive cells had more hydrophobic TRB CDR3s.

The TRB cDNA libraries were prepared by 5' RACE with UMI labels. TCRdb re-called the 5' RACE reads; one entry per CDR3 protein, DNA not given. The sample table sets out roughly 93,000 distinct CDR3 sequences. With respect to this clonotype: Its cognate antigen is unknown.

The V gene's germline CDR1 is SGHDT and CDR2 YYEEEE. This CDR3 has 15 amino acids. Naivety in CD8+ T cells corresponded to a CD45RO-CCR7+CD27+CD95- phenotype. Sequenced material: naive CXCR3+ CD8+ T cells from blood. Subset meaning: CD45RO-CCR7+CD27+CD95- naive CD8+ T cells expressing CXCR3 (TNR3+). The chain is built from TRBV5-6 and TRBJ2-3; TCRdb's D call of TRBD1 is untestable without DNA. The TCR was taken from a human donor in good health. Some clones in this sample may be carry-over from other donors' samples. CDR3 amino acids: CASSPRDGGPDTQYF.